A single sample is the source of the 25 T cell receptor beta chains below, sequenced in a study of technical replicates of blood from a handful of donors. Generated by immunoSEQ multiplex PCR, the TCRdb table keeps only in-frame clones and is missing some. The top ten hold approximately 0.4% of the sample, which has tens of thousands of clones, about nine tenths seen once. The specimen was T cells isolated from PBMCs. The receptors stem from a human donor in good health.

The chain employs TRBV9 and TRBJ2-3; D is perhaps TRBD2 (7 bases). The germline V gene encodes CDR1 SGDLS and CDR2 YYNGEE. The CDR3 sequence is 15 residues long. Trimming left V 4 bases short and J 1 base short, with 13 bases between. CDR3 residues: CASSLRGGGTDTQYF. The CDR3 coding sequence is TGTGCCAGCAGCCTCAGGGGAGGGGGCACAGATACGCAGTATTTT.

This clone came up a few times. This chain links TRBV7-2 with TRBJ1-1, with TRBD1 identical over 7 bases. V trimming: 5 bases; J trimming: 1 base; junction bases outside the gene matches: 7. The CDR3 is 15 amino acids. Germline CDR1 and CDR2: SGHTA and FQGNSA. The CDR3, as DNA: TGTGCCAGCAGCCTTTCACGGGACAGGAACACTGAAGCTTTCTTT. Its translation is CASSLSRDRNTEAFF.

The chain links TRBV11-2 to TRBJ1-4; 8 bases map to TRBD1. V shed 3 bases, J shed 8 bases, and the junction held 8 bases outside the gene matches. The length of the CDR3 is 15 residues. CDR1 and CDR2 from the germline V gene are SGHAT and FQNNGV. CDR3 amino acids: CASSLAQGVGEKLFF. DNA for the CDR3: TGTGCCAGCAGCTTGGCACAGGGGGTAGGAGAAAAACTGTTTTTT.

The chain carries TRBV9 and TRBJ2-7; the D gene is possibly TRBD2 (7 bases). Germline loops: CDR1 SGDLS, CDR2 YYNGEE. The CDR3 runs to 15 residues. Trimming took off 0 bases at V and 3 bases at J, with 13 bases between the two ends. The CDR3 loop reads CASSVAEGDYYEQYF. In DNA form, the CDR3 reads TGTGCCAGCAGCGTAGCGGAGGGGGACTACTACGAGCAGTACTTC.

The gene calls are TRBV7-2 and TRBJ2-7; D perhaps matches TRBD1 (5 bases). Trimming pared 3 bases from V and 3 bases from J, leaving 12 bases between. The CDR3 is 14 amino acids. Germline lookup yields CDR1 SGHTA and CDR2 FQGNSA. Here the CDR3 reads CASSFQGLIYEQYF. CDR3 nucleotides: TGTGCCAGCAGCTTCCAGGGATTAATCTACGAGCAGTACTTC.

The chain employs TRBV11-3 and TRBJ2-5, with TRBD2 as a possible D gene (5 bases). This CDR3 spans 14 amino acids. The germline gives CDR1 SGHNT, CDR2 YENEEA. V dropped 1 base and J dropped 2 bases, with 8 bases sitting between them. CDR3 sequence (DNA): TGTGCCAGCAGCTTAGCGCGGGCACAAGAGACCCAGTACTTC. Translating gives CASSLARAQETQYF.

The V gene is TRBV19, the J gene TRBJ1-2, with TRBD1 as a possible D gene (5 bases). Germline V gene data show CDR1 as LNHDA and CDR2 as SQIVND (reference sequence). V was shortened by 5 bases and J by 5 bases, with 12 bases between the two germline ends. The CDR3 spans 13 residues. CDR3 coding DNA: TGTGCCAGTAGTTTCGGGACTGCTTATGGCTACACCTTC. It is translated as CASSFGTAYGYTF.

This rearrangement joins TRBV21-1 to TRBJ2-1; no DNA check was done on the table's D call, TRBD2. TRBV21-1 is described as a pseudogene. This CDR3 is built from 13 residues. The CDR3 loop reads CASSKRLTNEQFF. For the CDR3, the DNA is TGTGCCAGCAGCAAAAGACTAACCAATGAGCAGTTCTTC.

The gene calls are TRBV10-3 and TRBJ2-1; 14 bases match TRBD2. Germline trimming cut 6 bases from V and 7 bases from J; bases unmatched to any gene: 5. Germline V gene data show CDR1 as ENHRY and CDR2 as SYGVKD. The CDR3 loop spans 15 amino acids. The CDR3 DNA follows: TGTGCCATCAGAGGGACTAGCGGGAGTGGTAATGAGCAGTTCTTC. Protein product: CAIRGTSGSGNEQFF.

CDR3 amino acids: CASSATGGGQPQHF. The CDR3 DNA reads TGTGCCAGCAGCGCTACAGGGGGGGGGCAGCCCCAGCATTTT. This chain links TRBV9 with TRBJ1-5, with TRBD1 identical over 8 bases. Germline-derived CDR1 and CDR2 are SGDLS and YYNGEE. CDR3 length: 14 residues. V lost 3 bases to trimming and J lost 7 bases; unmatched junction nucleotides: 6.

The chain couples TRBV27 to TRBJ2-7; D remains unclear. CDR3 length: 11 amino acids. V was pared by 8 bases and J by 0 bases, with 5 bases between. Germline assignment: CDR1 MNHEY and CDR2 SMNVEV (reference sequence). The CDR3 DNA is TGTGCCAGCGGCCTCTCCTACGAGCAGTACTTC. Amino acids: CASGLSYEQYF.

The chain uses TRBV7-7 and TRBJ2-1; D might be TRBD2 (5 bases). The CDR3 sequence is 14 residues long. The V end was cut by 1 base, the J end by 7 bases, with 11 bases between. Germline lookup yields CDR1 SSHAT and CDR2 FNYEAQ (reference sequence). The CDR3 sequence is CASSLGAGKNEQFF. DNA of the CDR3: TGTGCCAGCAGCTTAGGGGCGGGCAAAAATGAGCAGTTCTTC.

The rearrangement joins TRBV19 to TRBJ1-1; unclear D gene. The germline V gene encodes CDR1 LNHDA and CDR2 SQIVND (reference sequence). The ends were cut back, 3 bases at V and 5 bases at J, with 7 bases in the middle. This CDR3 region has 12 residues. CDR3 sequence: CASSIGPTEAFF. CDR3 DNA: TGTGCCAGTAGTATTGGCCCAACTGAAGCTTTCTTT. The full variable domain, completed using reference TRBV19 and TRBJ1-1, is DGGITQSPKYLFRKEGQNVTLSCEQNLNHDAMYWYRQDPGQGLRLIYYSQIVNDFQKGDIAEGYSVSREKKESFPLTVTSAQKNPTAFYLCASSIGPTEAFFGQGTRLTVV.

This chain joins TRBV15 and TRBJ1-2; possibly TRBD1 for D (6 bases). The ends were cut back, 0 bases at V and 4 bases at J, with 12 bases in the middle. This CDR3 is 15 amino acids long. Germline V gives CDR1 LNHNV, CDR2 YYDKDF (reference sequence). The CDR3 region has the DNA TGTGCCACCAGCAGAGATCTCGACAGGACCTATGGCTACACCTTC. The encoded protein is CATSRDLDRTYGYTF.

The CDR3 here is CASRLTGSYGYTF. The DNA for the CDR3 is TGTGCCAGCAGGCTGACAGGGAGCTATGGCTACACCTTC. The chain has TRBV6-5 and TRBJ1-2, with 7 bases fitting TRBD1. The CDR3 length is 13 residues. Losses at the gene ends were 6 bases for V and 4 bases for J; bases not matched to a gene: 5. Per the germline V gene, CDR1 is MNHEY and CDR2 is SVGAGI.

The rearrangement joins TRBV7-9 to TRBJ2-3, with 8 bases matching TRBD2. V gave up 4 bases and J gave up 4 bases; unmatched junction bases: 4. Germline loops: CDR1 SEHNR, CDR2 FQNEAQ (reference sequence). CDR3 length: 14 residues. CDR3 protein: CASSYAGGADTQYF. The DNA of the CDR3 is TGTGCCAGCAGCTACGCCGGGGGGGCAGATACGCAGTATTTT.

The chain carries TRBV28 and TRBJ2-3, with a tentative D call TRBD1 (6 bases). Germline V gene sequence: CDR1 MDHEN, CDR2 SYDVKM. The CDR3 is 17 amino acids. The V end lost 6 bases, the J end lost 2 bases, and 21 bases lay between the germline ends. CDR3 amino acids: CASRPQGGPTHTDTQYF. CDR3 nucleotides: TGTGCCAGCAGGCCACAAGGGGGACCAACTCACACAGATACGCAGTATTTT.

The chain couples TRBV6-1 to TRBJ2-7; maybe TRBD1 (5 bases). CDR3 length: 15 residues. Trimming removed 1 base at V and 2 bases at J, with 12 bases between. Germline V lookup: CDR1 MNHNS, CDR2 SASEGT. The CDR3 loop is CASSEGYARAYEQYF. In DNA, the CDR3 is TGTGCCAGCAGTGAAGGATATGCCAGGGCCTACGAGCAGTACTTC.

The genes are TRBV2 and TRBJ2-6; 9 bases line up with TRBD2. The V gene's germline CDR1 is SNHLY and CDR2 FYNNEI. Trimming cost V 11 bases and J 0 bases; bases outside gene matches: 8. The CDR3 runs 16 residues. CDR3 amino acids: CARGLAGISGANVLTF. In DNA form, the CDR3 reads TGTGCCCGCGGGCTAGCGGGAATCTCTGGGGCCAACGTCCTGACTTTC.

The V call is TRBV5-4, the J call TRBJ1-1; tentative D call: TRBD1 (5 bases). Germline CDR1 and CDR2: SGHNT and YYREEE (reference sequence). This CDR3 is 13 amino acids long. With 2 bases removed from V and 6 bases from J, the gap between germline ends came to 11 bases. CDR3 coding DNA: TGTGCCAGCAGCTTCAGGGCTAACGCTGAAGCTTTCTTT. Translated: CASSFRANAEAFF.

The chain has TRBV18 and TRBJ1-3; D is possibly TRBD1 (5 bases). CDR1 is KGHSH, CDR2 LQKENI, per germline. V dropped 6 bases and J dropped 0 bases, with 9 bases sitting between them. CDR3 length: 14 amino acids. The CDR3 is CASSPDNSGNTIYF. CDR3 bases: TGTGCCAGCTCCCCGGACAACTCTGGAAACACCATATATTTT. The whole variable domain, filled in from reference TRBV18 and TRBJ1-3, reads NAGVMQNPRHLVRRRGQEARLRCSPMKGHSHVYWYRQLPEEGLKFMVYLQKENIIDESGMPKERFSAEFPKEGPSILRIQQVVRGDSAAYFCASSPDNSGNTIYFGEGSWLTVV.

The rearrangement joins TRBV5-5 to TRBJ2-7; 8 nucleotides line up with TRBD2. The trim removed 4 bases at V and 2 bases at J, leaving 11 bases unmatched. The length of the CDR3 is 16 residues. CDR1 is SGHKS and CDR2 is YYEKEE in the germline V gene (reference sequence). CDR3 residues: CASSPTGGPIPYEQYF. The CDR3 DNA sequence: TGTGCCAGCAGCCCCACGGGAGGGCCCATTCCCTACGAGCAGTACTTC. Combining the CDR3 with reference TRBV5-5 and TRBJ2-7 gives the whole variable domain DAGVTQSPTHLIKTRGQQVTLRCSPISGHKSVSWYQQVLGQGPQFIFQYYEKEERGRGNFPDRFSARQFPNYSSELNVNALLLGDSALYLCASSPTGGPIPYEQYFGPGTRLTVT.

The genes are TRBV7-2 and TRBJ1-2; D is possibly TRBD1 (6 bases). CDR3 size: 13 residues. V was pared by 1 base and J by 6 bases, with 9 bases between. Germline loops: CDR1 SGHTA, CDR2 FQGNSA. In nucleotides, the CDR3 is TGTGCCAGCAGCTTAGTGGGGGGGCATGGCTACACCTTC. It encodes CASSLVGGHGYTF.

The chain employs TRBV5-1 and TRBJ2-7; TRBD2 matches 8 bases. V lost 0 bases to trimming and J lost 2 bases; unmatched junction nucleotides: 7. This CDR3 spans 16 amino acids. Per the germline V gene, CDR1 is SGHRS and CDR2 is YFSETQ. The CDR3 loop reads CASSLGISGVTYEQYF. CDR3 nucleotide sequence: TGCGCCAGCAGCTTGGGAATTAGCGGGGTAACCTACGAGCAGTACTTC. The complete variable domain, with remaining parts taken from reference TRBV5-1 and TRBJ2-7, reads KAGVTQTPRYLIKTRGQQVTLSCSPISGHRSVSWYQQTPGQGLQFLFEYFSETQRNKGNFPGRFSGRQFSNSRSEMNVSTLELGDSALYLCASSLGISGVTYEQYFGPGTRLTVT.

The gene calls are TRBV9 and TRBJ2-3; D not certain. With 2 bases removed from V and 0 bases from J, the gap between germline ends came to 19 bases. The CDR3 length is 18 residues. CDR1 and CDR2 from the germline V gene are SGDLS and YYNGEE. The CDR3 nucleotides read TGTGCCAGCAGCGTCGGTACAGCTTACTTTGCTAGCACAGATACGCAGTATTTT. This sequence encodes CASSVGTAYFASTDTQYF.